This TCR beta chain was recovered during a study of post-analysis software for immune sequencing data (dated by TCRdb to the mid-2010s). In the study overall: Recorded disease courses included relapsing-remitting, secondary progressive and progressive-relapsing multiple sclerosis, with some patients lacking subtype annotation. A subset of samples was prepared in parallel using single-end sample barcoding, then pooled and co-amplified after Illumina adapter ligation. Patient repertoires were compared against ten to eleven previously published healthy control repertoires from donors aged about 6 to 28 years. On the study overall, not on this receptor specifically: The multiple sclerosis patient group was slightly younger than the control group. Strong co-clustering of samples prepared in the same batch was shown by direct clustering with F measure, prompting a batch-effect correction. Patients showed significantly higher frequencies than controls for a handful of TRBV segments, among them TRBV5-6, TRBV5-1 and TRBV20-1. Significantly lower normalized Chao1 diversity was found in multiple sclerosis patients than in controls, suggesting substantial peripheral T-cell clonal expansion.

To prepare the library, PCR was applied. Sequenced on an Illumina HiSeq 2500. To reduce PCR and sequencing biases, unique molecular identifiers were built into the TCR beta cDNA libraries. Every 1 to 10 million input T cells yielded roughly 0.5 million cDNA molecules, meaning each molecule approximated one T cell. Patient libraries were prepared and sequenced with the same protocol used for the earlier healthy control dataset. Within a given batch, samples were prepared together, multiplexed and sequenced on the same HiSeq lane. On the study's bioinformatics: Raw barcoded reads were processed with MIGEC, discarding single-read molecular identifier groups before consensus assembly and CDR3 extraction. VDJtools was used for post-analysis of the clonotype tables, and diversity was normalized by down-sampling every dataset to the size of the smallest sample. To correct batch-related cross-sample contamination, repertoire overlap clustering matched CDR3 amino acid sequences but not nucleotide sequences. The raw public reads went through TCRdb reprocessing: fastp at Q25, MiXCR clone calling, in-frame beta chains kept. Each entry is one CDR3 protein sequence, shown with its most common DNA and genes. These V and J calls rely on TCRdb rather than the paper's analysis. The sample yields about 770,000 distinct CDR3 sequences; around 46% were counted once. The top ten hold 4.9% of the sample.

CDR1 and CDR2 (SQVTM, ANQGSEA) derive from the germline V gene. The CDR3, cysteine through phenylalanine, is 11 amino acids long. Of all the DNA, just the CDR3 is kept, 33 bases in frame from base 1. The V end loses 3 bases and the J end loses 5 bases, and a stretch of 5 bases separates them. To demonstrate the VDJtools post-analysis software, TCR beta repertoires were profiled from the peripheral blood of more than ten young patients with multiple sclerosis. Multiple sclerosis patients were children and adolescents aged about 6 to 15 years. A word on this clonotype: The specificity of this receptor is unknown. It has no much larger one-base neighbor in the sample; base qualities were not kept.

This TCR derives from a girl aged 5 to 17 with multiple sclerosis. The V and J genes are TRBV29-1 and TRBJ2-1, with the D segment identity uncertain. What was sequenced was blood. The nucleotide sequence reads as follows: TGCAGCGTTGATACTGACAATGAGCAGTTCTTC. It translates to CSVDTDNEQFF.